Following are 2 T cell receptor beta chains from one sample sequenced in a study of CD8 T cells in ankylosing spondylitis. For these receptors, no antigen is known. TCRdb reprocessed the 5' RACE reads via MiXCR and lists one record per CDR3 protein. The profile shows 450,000 to 550,000 distinct CDR3 sequences, about 5.4% of them singletons. Findings and caveats of the study: Blood from ankylosing spondylitis patients appeared to carry a characteristic roughly 8-variant TCR beta motif.

Sequenced input: blood, either unsorted or a sorted T cell fraction (not recorded which). The receptors shown here come from a male donor with ankylosing spondylitis.

This clonotype came up many times. The gene calls are TRBV7-2 and TRBJ2-3, with D possibly matching TRBD1 (6 bases). The V end lost 2 bases, the J end lost 5 bases, and 11 bases lay between the germline ends. This CDR3 spans 14 amino acids. Germline V gene data show CDR1 as SGHTA and CDR2 as FQGNSA. The CDR3 loop is CASSLRGWVDTQYF. In DNA, the CDR3 is TGTGCCAGCAGCTTAAGGGGGTGGGTAGATACGCAGTATTTT. Drawing the rest from reference TRBV7-2 and TRBJ2-3, the complete variable domain is GAGVSQSPSNKVTEKGKDVELRCDPISGHTALYWYRQSLGQGLEFLIYFQGNSAPDKSGLPSDRFSAERTGGSVSTLTIQRTQQEDSAVYLCASSLRGWVDTQYFGPGTRLTVL.

This clonotype has a count of ten or more. The chain uses TRBV20-1 and TRBJ2-3; possibly TRBD2 for D (6 bases). V shed 5 bases and J shed 5 bases, with 20 bases lying between them. This CDR3 is built from 15 residues. The germline gives CDR1 DFQATT, CDR2 SNEGSKA (reference sequence). CDR3 coding DNA: TGCAGTGCTGGCGGGACCGAGGCAAGGGAAGATACGCAGTATTTT. It codes for CSAGGTEAREDTQYF.